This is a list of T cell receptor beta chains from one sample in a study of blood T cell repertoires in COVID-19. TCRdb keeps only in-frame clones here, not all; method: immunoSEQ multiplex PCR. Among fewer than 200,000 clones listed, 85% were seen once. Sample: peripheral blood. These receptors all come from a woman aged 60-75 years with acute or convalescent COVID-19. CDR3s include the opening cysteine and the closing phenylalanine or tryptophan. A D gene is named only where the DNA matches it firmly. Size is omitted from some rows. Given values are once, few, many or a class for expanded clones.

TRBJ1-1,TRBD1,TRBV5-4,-,TGTGCCAGCTGGGCACAGGGGAAAACTGAAGCTTTCTTT,CASWAQGKTEAFF
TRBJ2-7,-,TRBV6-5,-,TGTGCCAGCAGTTACTTCAACAGACCAGTTTTGTACTTC,CASSYFNRPVLYF
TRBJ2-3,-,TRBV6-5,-,TGTGCCAGCAGTTACTCGAACCTAGTGACAGATACGCAGTATTTT,CASSYSNLVTDTQYF
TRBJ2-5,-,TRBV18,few,TGTGCCAGCTCACCAATTACAGAACAAGAGACCCAGTACTTC,CASSPITEQETQYF
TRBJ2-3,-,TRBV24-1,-,TGTGCCACCAGTGATAGAGGAGGGGTGGGCACAGATACGCAGTATTTT,CATSDRGGVGTDTQYF
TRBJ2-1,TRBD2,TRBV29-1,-,TGCAGCGTTGAATCCTCCGGGACTAGCGGGAGTTGGTCCTACAATGAGCAGTTCTTC,CSVESSGTSGSWSYNEQFF
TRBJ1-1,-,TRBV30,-,TGTGCCTGCCGGGGGGGCTTGAACACTGAAGCTTTCTTT,CACRGGLNTEAFF
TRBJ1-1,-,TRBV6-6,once,TGTGCCAGCAGTTATGAACTAATGTCTGAAGCTTTCTTT,CASSYELMSEAFF
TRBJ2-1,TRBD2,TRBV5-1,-,TGCGCCAGCAGCCCGGGGGGGGCGAGCTCCTACAATGAGCAGTTCTTC,CASSPGGASSYNEQFF
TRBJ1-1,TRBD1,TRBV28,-,TGTGCCAGCATATTCCGAACAGGGGGCGCGGGAACTGAAGCTTTCTTT,CASIFRTGGAGTEAFF